This T cell receptor beta chain was profiled in a study of response to subunit inactivated influenza vaccine. Study-level results: Authors suggested seasonal influenza vaccinations each recruit few new T cells.

This clonotype was picked up a small number of times. Its specificity is not known. V gave up 2 bases and J gave up 0 bases, with 7 bases separating them. Germline loops: CDR1 SGHTA, CDR2 FQGNSA. The CDR3 has 14 amino acids. TCRdb fed the RT-PCR reads into MiXCR, producing one record per CDR3 protein. The sample carries under 750,000 distinct CDR3 sequences, 12% recorded once. The J gene is TRBJ2-5, the V gene TRBV7-2; D ambiguous. The sequence was obtained from a man aged 50 to 60 who received an inactivated influenza vaccine. Specimen: PBMCs from blood, collected on the day of vaccination. The CDR3 here is CASSLLAYQETQYF. CDR3 DNA sequence: TGTGCCAGCAGCTTATTGGCGTACCAAGAGACCCAGTACTTC.